The clone carrying this TCR beta chain showed up many times. Its antigen remains unknown. The sample comes from a study of response to subunit inactivated influenza vaccine. TCRdb re-called the RT-PCR reads with MiXCR, one entry per CDR3 protein. The sample lists about 650,000 distinct CDR3 sequences; less than 15% were seen once. There are 14 residues in the CDR3. Trimming took 5 bases from V and 2 from J; bases not matched to a gene: 7. The germline V gene encodes CDR1 SQVTM and CDR2 ANQGSEA. Study outcomes and limitations: Authors suggested each seasonal influenza vaccination recruits few new T cells.

The sequencing used PBMCs from blood, collected 14 to 15 days before vaccination. This chain uses TRBV29-1 with TRBJ2-7; 9 nucleotides line up with TRBD1. The TCR sequence derives from a man aged 45-65 years who received an inactivated influenza vaccine. This CDR3 is CSVFGTGNPYEQYF. CDR3 coding DNA: TGCAGCGTTTTCGGGACAGGGAACCCCTACGAGCAGTACTTC.